This TCR beta chain was documented in a study of T-cell memory formation after mild COVID-19. The TCR alpha and TCR beta cDNA libraries, bearing sample barcodes and UMIs, were generated by 5'RACE using constant-segment primers. TCRdb re-called the 5' RACE reads through MiXCR, storing one row per CDR3 protein. The table includes 550,000 to 700,000 distinct CDR3 sequences, 15% to 20% detected once. Comments on this clonotype: Its antigen is not known. Just one base apart from a much larger clone, this may be a read error.

The CDR3 totals 15 residues. V lost 4 bases and J lost 6; bases outside the gene matches: 9. Germline V lookup: CDR1 DFQATT, CDR2 SNEGSKA (reference sequence). Study-level findings and limits: A balance of CD4 and CD8 characterized clones contracting day 15 to 85, whereas later expanders leaned CD4+.

The sample comprised PBMCs or a T cell subset sorted from them (not recorded which). This receptor was identified in an adult woman who had mild COVID-19 (a few samples of this study predate the infection). Cell type and time point are not known. The rearrangement joins TRBV20-1 to TRBJ2-1; TRBD2 matches 10 bases. The CDR3: CSAKLSGRASNEQFF. CDR3 DNA sequence: TGCAGTGCTAAGCTAAGCGGGAGGGCCTCCAATGAGCAGTTCTTC.